The TCR beta chain described here comes from a study of CD8+ T cells in alopecia areata. The wider study: Twice a day, 5 to 10 mg of oral tofacitinib was administered to treated patients.

Treatment indicated: oral pan-JAK inhibitor, 5-10 mg twice daily. The sorting of PBMCs gave CD4+ and CD8+ T cells. The trim removed 4 bases at V and 3 bases at J, leaving 4 bases unmatched. The germline V gene encodes CDR1 GTSNPN and CDR2 SVGIG (reference sequence). The CDR3 runs to 15 residues. It was cDNA, reverse transcribed from extracted RNA, that served as the sequencing template. Method: immunoSEQ multiplex PCR; TCRdb's copy keeps in-frame clones and lacks some. The table includes around 270,000 clones, 58% detected once. This clone was counted only a few times. This TCR was recovered from a human donor with alopecia areata. The specimen was CD4+ T cells sorted from blood, collected at week 24, from a patient treated with tofacitinib. The V call is TRBV30, the J call TRBJ2-3, with TRBD2 matching 13 bases. CDR3 sequence reads: CAWMRTSGGTDTQYF. The DNA of the CDR3 is TGTGCCTGGATGAGGACTAGCGGGGGAACAGATACGCAGTATTTT.